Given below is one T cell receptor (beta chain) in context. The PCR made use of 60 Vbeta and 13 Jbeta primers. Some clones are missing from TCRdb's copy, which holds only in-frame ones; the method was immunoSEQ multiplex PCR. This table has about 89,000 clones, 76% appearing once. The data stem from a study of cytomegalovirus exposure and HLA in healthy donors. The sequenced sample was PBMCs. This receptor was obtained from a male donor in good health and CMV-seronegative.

CDR3 amino acids: CASSLWLDGYTF. The DNA for the CDR3 is TGCGCCAGCAGCCTCTGGTTAGATGGCTACACCTTC. This sequence joins TRBV4-3 and TRBJ1-2; D is unclear. The CDR3 length is 12 residues. The germline V and J ends were trimmed by 4 bases and 6 bases, with 9 bases remaining between them. Germline values: CDR1 LGHNA, CDR2 YSLEER.